This is a list of T cell receptor beta chains from one sample in a study of OX40 agonist ivuxolimab in advanced cancers. This table comes from immunoSEQ multiplex PCR, and its TCRdb copy is limited to in-frame clones, with some not included. The sample holds 20,000 to 25,000 clones, 83% seen once. The input for sequencing was CD4+ or CD8+ T cells sorted from blood, taken in a trial of the OX40 agonist ivuxolimab. These receptors originate from an adult with an advanced solid tumor such as melanoma, head and neck, liver or kidney cancer. CDR3s include the opening cysteine and the closing phenylalanine or tryptophan. A D gene is named only where the DNA matches it firmly. Size is stated for part of the rows, as once, few or many counts, or as a class when the clone is expanded.

CDR3nt	CDR3aa	j_gene	abundance	v_gene	d_gene
TGTGCCAGCAGCGAACCGGGACTAGCGGGAGCCGATACGCAGTATTTT	CASSEPGLAGADTQYF	TRBJ2-3	.	TRBV9	TRBD2
TGTGCCAGCAGCTTAATCGGACTAGGCCTGACAGATACGCAGTATTTT	CASSLIGLGLTDTQYF	TRBJ2-3	medium-sized	TRBV7-3	TRBD2
TGTGCCAGCAGTTTTTCTAGCGGGGGAGCTAGCACAGATACGCAGTATTTT	CASSFSSGGASTDTQYF	TRBJ2-3	.	TRBV13	TRBD2
TGTGCCAGCAGTGATTTATTTGGGGTAGGCAATGAGCAGTTCTTC	CASSDLFGVGNEQFF	TRBJ2-1	.	TRBV2	.
TGCGCCAGCAGCCAAGACGAGACCCAGTACTTC	CASSQDETQYF	TRBJ2-5	.	TRBV4-1	.
TGTGCCAGCAGCTTAAAGGTTTCGGGCCCGGAGTCCTACGAGCAGTACTTC	CASSLKVSGPESYEQYF	TRBJ2-7	.	TRBV7-9	.
TGCAGCGTTTTAAGGGTCGGCAGGGAGGCCTACAATGAGCAGTTCTTC	CSVLRVGREAYNEQFF	TRBJ2-1	.	TRBV29-1	.
TGTGCCAGCAGCGTAGTCGAGGGGGATGGCTACACCTTC	CASSVVEGDGYTF	TRBJ1-2	few	TRBV9	.
TGCGCCAGCAGCTTTGGGCGGAACTCTCCGAATTCACCCCTCCACTTT	CASSFGRNSPNSPLHF	TRBJ1-6	.	TRBV5-1	.
TGCGCCAGCAGCCTCGGTAGGTCCTACAATGAGCAGTTCTTC	CASSLGRSYNEQFF	TRBJ2-1	medium-sized	TRBV5-1	.
TGCGCCAGCAGCCAAGTCCTTTCTAGCACAGATACGCAGTATTTT	CASSQVLSSTDTQYF	TRBJ2-3	.	TRBV4-1	.
TGTGCCAGCAGCCCTCTAGCGGGGGGCGAATACGAGCAGTACTTC	CASSPLAGGEYEQYF	TRBJ2-7	medium-sized	TRBV7-9	TRBD2
TGTGCCAGCAGTTCTCAGGGGCGGGGCAATCAGCCCCAGCATTTT	CASSSQGRGNQPQHF	TRBJ1-5	.	TRBV27	.
TGTGCCAGCAGTGACGCAAGGGACAGGGATCACGAGCAGTACTTC	CASSDARDRDHEQYF	TRBJ2-7	.	TRBV6-6	TRBD1
TGTGCCAGCAGTTACGTTCTAGCGGGGGGGGAGCAGTTCTTC	CASSYVLAGGEQFF	TRBJ2-1	.	TRBV6-5	TRBD2
TGTGCCAGCAGTTTAAGGGCAGCTCGGGCTGGCTCCTACGAGCAGTACTTC	CASSLRAARAGSYEQYF	TRBJ2-7	few	TRBV27	.
TGTGCCAGTCTGACAGACCCCCTAAACGAGCAGTACTTC	CASLTDPLNEQYF	TRBJ2-7	.	TRBV2	.
TGTGCCAGCAGTTTCCAGGGTATCGCAATTGAGCAGTTCTTC	CASSFQGIAIEQFF	TRBJ2-1	.	TRBV28	.
TGTGCCATCAGTGAGTCGCCGGGGCACAATGAGCAGTTCTTC	CAISESPGHNEQFF	TRBJ2-1	.	TRBV10-3	.
TGTGCCAGCAGTTTGAGGGGACAGGGTGAGGATACGCAGTATTTT	CASSLRGQGEDTQYF	TRBJ2-3	.	TRBV25-1	TRBD1
TGTGCCAGCAGCTCCCCCGGGGGCGGGTACGAGCAGTACTTC	CASSSPGGGYEQYF	TRBJ2-7	.	TRBV7-9	.
TGTGCCTGGAGTGTTATTTGGCGGGAGGGCTCAGATACGCAGTATTTT	CAWSVIWREGSDTQYF	TRBJ2-3	.	TRBV30	TRBD2
TGTGCCAGCAGCTTAGGGGGGGGAGGTGAACTGTTTTTT	CASSLGGGGELFF	TRBJ1-4	once	TRBV7-8	.
TGTGCCTGGAAAGGGATGAACATTCAGTACTTC	CAWKGMNIQYF	TRBJ2-4	few	TRBV30	.
TGTGCCAGTAGTATAAAAGGGTACACTGAAGCTTTCTTT	CASSIKGYTEAFF	TRBJ1-1	.	TRBV19	.
TGTGCCAGCAGTTCCCACCCACAGGGGGCTGGCAATCAGCCCCAGCATTTT	CASSSHPQGAGNQPQHF	TRBJ1-5	.	TRBV28	TRBD1
TGTGCCAGCAGCCAGACAGGGGCGGTTTACGAGCAGTACTTC	CASSQTGAVYEQYF	TRBJ2-7	once	TRBV11-2	TRBD1
TGTGCCAGCAGTTACACCCTAGGGGGAAGTGATACGCAGTATTTT	CASSYTLGGSDTQYF	TRBJ2-3	.	TRBV6-6	.
TGTGCCAGCAGCTCACCGGACAGGGGATACGAGCAGTACTTC	CASSSPDRGYEQYF	TRBJ2-7	.	TRBV7-8	TRBD1
TGTGCCAGCAGAAGGCCGGGATTCACAGATACGCAGTATTTT	CASRRPGFTDTQYF	TRBJ2-3	once	TRBV7-9	.
TGTGCCAGCAGTTTAGGGGACAGGGCTAATGAAAAACTGTTTTTT	CASSLGDRANEKLFF	TRBJ1-4	.	TRBV28	TRBD1
TGTGCCAGCAGTCCCCGGGACGGCCTCACTGAAGCTTTCTTT	CASSPRDGLTEAFF	TRBJ1-1	.	TRBV27	.
TGTGCCAGCAGCACCCGGGCCTCCCCAGGGGAGACCCAGTACTTC	CASSTRASPGETQYF	TRBJ2-5	.	TRBV11-2	.
TGCGCCAGCAGCCAAGATCTTAGAAACTCTGGAAACACCATATATTTT	CASSQDLRNSGNTIYF	TRBJ1-3	.	TRBV4-1	.
TGTGCCAGTAGTATGGGAGGTCTGAACACTGAAGCTTTCTTT	CASSMGGLNTEAFF	TRBJ1-1	.	TRBV19	.
TGTGCCAGCAGCTTTGTTGGCGGGAGGACCCATGAGCAGTTCTTC	CASSFVGGRTHEQFF	TRBJ2-1	.	TRBV13	TRBD2
TGTGCCAGCAGAGCGTCGGGTTCCTACAATGAGCAGTTCTTC	CASRASGSYNEQFF	TRBJ2-1	.	TRBV14	.
TGTGCCGGCAGCCTACGAACGACTAGCGCATACAATGAGCAGTTCTTC	CAGSLRTTSAYNEQFF	TRBJ2-1	once	TRBV7-3	TRBD2
TGTGCCAGCAGCCTAAGCCCCCGTACTGAAGCTTTCTTT	CASSLSPRTEAFF	TRBJ1-1	.	TRBV27	.
TGCGCCAGCAGCTTGGCCTGGGGGCTTAGCACTGAAGCTTTCTTT	CASSLAWGLSTEAFF	TRBJ1-1	.	TRBV5-1	.
TGTGCTAGCAGCCAAGGGGCTAGCGGCCAAGAGACCCAGTACTTC	CASSQGASGQETQYF	TRBJ2-5	.	TRBV7-7	TRBD2
TGTGCCAGCAGCTTGGGGCAGGCCACCTACGAGCAGTACTTC	CASSLGQATYEQYF	TRBJ2-7	.	TRBV5-5	.